The clone carrying this TCR beta chain was detected only once. The antigen remains unidentified. This CDR3 spans 14 amino acids. CDR1 and CDR2 (germline): SNHLY, FYNNEI. Trimming took off 10 bases at V and 0 bases at J, with 16 bases between the two ends. The data belong to a study of blood T cells in healthy people across ages. Whole-study context: Template switching picked up about one barcoded beta molecule for each two T cells. General study results and limits: Leaving the PBMCs unsorted stopped any conclusive comparison of naive versus antigen-experienced cells. Diversity estimated from one million T cells was considered an underestimate.

Isolation per sample recovered at least 7 million PBMCs. Sample-barcoded 5' priming and a J-beta primer mix drove a second PCR of roughly 7 to 11 cycles. A single record per CDR3 protein comes from TCRdb applying MiXCR to the 5' RACE reads. Among 2 million or so distinct CDR3 sequences listed, about 49% were seen once. This clonotype was obtained from a woman aged 40 to 50 in good health. Sequencing was carried out using blood. This chain uses TRBV2 with TRBJ2-7, with D possibly matching TRBD2 (6 bases). DNA of the CDR3: TGTGCCATCAAAGCGGGCGCTCGCTCCTACGAGCAGTACTTC. Its protein is CAIKAGARSYEQYF.